The rows below give T cell receptor beta chains drawn from one sample of a study of Ad26.COV2.S vaccination and SARS-CoV-2 variants. Assay used: immunoSEQ multiplex PCR; TCRdb lists only in-frame clones, some missing. The table has 300,000 to 500,000 clones, about 85% seen once. Sequenced here: peripheral blood, sampled in a trial of Ad26.COV2.S vaccine versus placebo. Receptors originate from a person between 18 and 60 years old who received the Ad26.COV2.S COVID-19 vaccine or a placebo. Both conserved end residues are part of each CDR3. The order of the fields is CDR3 length, J gene, clone size, V gene, D gene, CDR3 DNA, CDR3 protein. The D gene is left open where the match is weak. Rows give clone size only sometimes, using once, few, many, or a class for an expanded clone.

12 | TRBJ1-2 | . | TRBV5-6 | . | TGTGCCAGCAGCCCATCAGGGAGCGGCTACACCTTC | CASSPSGSGYTF
15 | TRBJ2-5 | . | TRBV18 | . | TGTGCCAGCTCACCACGTCTGGGGGGGCGTGAGACCCAGTACTTC | CASSPRLGGRETQYF
17 | TRBJ1-2 | . | TRBV4-2 | . | TGTGCCAGCAGCCGAACGACGGCTGACCGGGGACCGTATGGCTACACCTTC | CASSRTTADRGPYGYTF
14 | TRBJ2-3 | few | TRBV29-1 | . | TGCAGCACTACGTGGGGGGACGGAGGAGATACGCAGTATTTT | CSTTWGDGGDTQYF
12 | TRBJ2-7 | . | TRBV18 | . | TGTGCCAGCTCCCAGGTTGGCCACGAGCAGTACTTC | CASSQVGHEQYF
15 | TRBJ1-4 | . | TRBV4-1 | . | TGCGCCAGCAGCCGAGGGGACATGTTGGATGAAAAACTGTTTTTT | CASSRGDMLDEKLFF
19 | TRBJ2-2 | . | TRBV7-8 | TRBD2 | TGTGCCAGCAGCTTACCCCGGACTAGCGGGGGGGCTTGGGCCGGGGAGCTGTTTTTT | CASSLPRTSGGAWAGELFF
16 | TRBJ1-1 | . | TRBV10-3 | TRBD1 | TGTGCCATCAGTGAGAGGGGACAGGATATGAACACTGAAGCTTTCTTT | CAISERGQDMNTEAFF
13 | TRBJ1-6 | . | TRBV6-5 | . | TGTGCCACCCAGGGTGTGTATAATTCACCCCTCCACTTT | CATQGVYNSPLHF
16 | TRBJ1-2 | . | TRBV15 | . | TGTGCCACCAGCAGAGATTCTTGGGTTCGAAAGTCTGGCTACACCTTC | CATSRDSWVRKSGYTF
14 | TRBJ2-7 | once | TRBV5-6 | . | TGTGCCAGCAGCTTACAGGGTCACATCTACGAGCAGTACTTC | CASSLQGHIYEQYF
15 | TRBJ2-3 | . | TRBV4-3 | TRBD2 | TGCGCCAGCAGCCAACTAGCGGGGGGCACAGATACGCAGTATTTT | CASSQLAGGTDTQYF
17 | TRBJ2-3 | . | TRBV5-4 | TRBD2 | TGTGCCAGCAGCGGGTACGGGGAGGGCGGCCTTCCAGATACGCAGTATTTT | CASSGYGEGGLPDTQYF
12 | TRBJ2-7 | . | TRBV7-9 | . | TGTGCCAGCAGCACGGGGGTTGGCGAGCAGTACTTC | CASSTGVGEQYF
17 | TRBJ1-2 | . | TRBV5-6 | . | TGTGCCAGCAGCTTGGGGGGTCCTAACCGGCTCTTGTATGGCTACACCTTC | CASSLGGPNRLLYGYTF
14 | TRBJ1-5 | . | TRBV2 | . | TGTGCCAGCAGCGTATCGTACAGCAATCAGCCCCAGCATTTT | CASSVSYSNQPQHF
17 | TRBJ2-1 | once | TRBV10-3 | TRBD2 | TGTGCCATCAGTGAGTCGGTTGGCGGGGGGTCGTCCCATGAGCAGTTCTTC | CAISESVGGGSSHEQFF
14 | TRBJ1-2 | . | TRBV15 | . | TGTGCCACCAGCAGACACCTTGATGACTATGGCTACACCTTC | CATSRHLDDYGYTF
13 | TRBJ2-5 | . | TRBV12-3/TRBV12-4 | . | TGTGCCAGCAGAAACACGAACCAAGAGACCCAGTACTTC | CASRNTNQETQYF
12 | TRBJ1-1 | . | TRBV2 | . | TGTGCCAGCGTAACAGGGACCAGGTCGTCCTTATTT | CASVTGTRSSLF
15 | TRBJ1-2 | . | TRBV6-1 | TRBD1 | TGTGCCAGCAGTGACGGGACAGATTCTAACTATGGCTACACCTTC | CASSDGTDSNYGYTF
15 | TRBJ1-6 | . | TRBV4-3 | . | TGCGCCAGCAGCCAAGATCAGGGTCTGGATTCACCCCTCCACTTT | CASSQDQGLDSPLHF
15 | TRBJ1-2 | . | TRBV9 | TRBD1 | TGTGCCAGCAGCGTTGGGGACAGGGGGCATGATGGCTACACCTTC | CASSVGDRGHDGYTF
13 | TRBJ1-1 | . | TRBV4-1 | . | TGCGCCAGCAGCCTAGGGGGTGGAACTGAAGCTTTCTTT | CASSLGGGTEAFF
17 | TRBJ1-1 | . | TRBV6-2/TRBV6-3 | TRBD1 | TGTGCCAGCAGCTCCGCCCATTTGACAGGGGGCTGGACTGAAGCTTTCTTT | CASSSAHLTGGWTEAFF
13 | TRBJ1-2 | . | TRBV2 | . | TGTGCCAGCAGCCTAGGCCTTAGGGAGGGCTACACCTTC | CASSLGLREGYTF
13 | TRBJ1-2 | . | TRBV10-3 | TRBD1 | TGTGCCATCATGGCCGGACAGGGGAATGGCTACACCTTC | CAIMAGQGNGYTF
17 | TRBJ2-1 | once | TRBV5-5 | TRBD2 | TGTGCCAGCAGCCGCATGGAGTTTCTAGCGGGGGCGGCGGAGCAGTTCTTC | CASSRMEFLAGAAEQFF
13 | TRBJ2-7 | . | TRBV6-5 | . | TGTGCCAGCAGGGCACAGGGACCCTACGAGCAGTACTTC | CASRAQGPYEQYF
15 | TRBJ1-6 | . | TRBV4-1 | . | TGCGCCAGCAGCCAAGAGGTTAGGCCCTATTCACCCCTCCACTTT | CASSQEVRPYSPLHF
15 | TRBJ2-4 | . | TRBV21-1 | . | TGTGCCAGCAGCAAAGTTACAAAAGCCAAAAACATTCAGTACTTC | CASSKVTKAKNIQYF
17 | TRBJ2-2 | . | TRBV3-1/TRBV3-2 | . | TGTGCCAGCAGCCAAGATAAAGGGATCGCGAACACCGGGGAGCTGTTTTTT | CASSQDKGIANTGELFF
14 | TRBJ2-5 | . | TRBV2 | . | TGTGCCAGCAGTGAAGGGGGGGTCCCCGGGACCCAGTACTTC | CASSEGGVPGTQYF
14 | TRBJ1-4 | . | TRBV11-2 | . | TGTGCCAGCAGCTTAAATTTTTTGGATGTTAAACTGTTTTTT | CASSLNFLDVKLFF
13 | TRBJ2-7 | . | TRBV4-1 | . | TGCGCCAGCAGCCATCCGTTGTCCTACGAGCAGTACTTC | CASSHPLSYEQYF
13 | TRBJ1-2 | . | TRBV18 | . | TGTGCCAGCTCACCCCAACTTTACTATGGCTACACCTTC | CASSPQLYYGYTF